This T cell receptor beta chain was sequenced in a study of T cell repertoires in cytomegalovirus infection. This clonotype was found many times. MiXCR, run by TCRdb on the reads, gives a single entry per CDR3 protein. The data show about 400,000 distinct CDR3 sequences, with 15% to 20% seen just once and less than 9.5% held by the top ten. The CDR3 extends over 13 amino acids. V lost 7 bases, J lost 0 bases, and 9 bases lay in between. The rearrangement links TRBV12-3 or TRBV12-4 to TRBJ1-1; D unclear. Material: PBMCs. The origin of this receptor is a human donor in good health (CMV status not recorded). Some clones in this sample may be carry-over from other donors' samples. The chain's CDR3 is CASTPVMNTEAFF. In DNA, the CDR3 is TGTGCCAGCACCCCTGTCATGAACACTGAAGCTTTCTTT.